A selection of T cell receptor beta chains follows, all from one sample in a study of T cell responses to AZD1222 COVID-19 vaccine. Assay used: immunoSEQ multiplex PCR; TCRdb lists only in-frame clones, some missing. The data contain 130,000 to 150,000 clones, 70% to 90% of them singletons. Sequencing was performed on peripheral blood, taken on day 0 of AZD1222 vaccination. These receptors all come from an adult in good health. The CDR3 runs from the conserved cysteine through the conserved F or W. D genes are given only for firm matches. A clone size is listed for some rows: how often the clone was seen (once, few, many), or a class if it is expanded.

cdr3_nt: TGTGCCAGCTCACCAGCAGGGCGCAATTCACCCCTCCACTTT; cdr3_aa: CASSPAGRNSPLHF; j_call: TRBJ1-6; d_call: -; clone_size: -; v_call: TRBV18
cdr3_nt: TGCGCCAGCAGCCAAGATCTAATGAGGCCGAACACTGAAGCTTTCTTT; cdr3_aa: CASSQDLMRPNTEAFF; j_call: TRBJ1-1; d_call: -; clone_size: -; v_call: TRBV4-3
cdr3_nt: TGCGCCAGCAACCCAGGGCACTTGCTTGGAAACACCATATATTTT; cdr3_aa: CASNPGHLLGNTIYF; j_call: TRBJ1-3; d_call: -; clone_size: once; v_call: TRBV5-1
cdr3_nt: TGTGCCAGCAGCGTAGAACAGAATTCACCCCTCCACTTT; cdr3_aa: CASSVEQNSPLHF; j_call: TRBJ1-6; d_call: -; clone_size: -; v_call: TRBV9
cdr3_nt: TGTGCCAGCAGCTTCAGGGGGGTAGCTAACTATGGCTACACCTTC; cdr3_aa: CASSFRGVANYGYTF; j_call: TRBJ1-2; d_call: TRBD1; clone_size: few; v_call: TRBV5-4
cdr3_nt: TGCGCCAGCAGCTCCCCCCCTTACACTGAAGCTTTCTTT; cdr3_aa: CASSSPPYTEAFF; j_call: TRBJ1-1; d_call: -; clone_size: -; v_call: TRBV5-1
cdr3_nt: TGTGCCAGCTCACCCGGGACAGGGGATTCACCCCTCCACTTT; cdr3_aa: CASSPGTGDSPLHF; j_call: TRBJ1-6; d_call: TRBD1; clone_size: few; v_call: TRBV18
cdr3_nt: TGTGCCAGCTCACTGGGGAGGGTGGTCAACAATGAGCAGTTCTTC; cdr3_aa: CASSLGRVVNNEQFF; j_call: TRBJ2-1; d_call: TRBD2; clone_size: -; v_call: TRBV18
cdr3_nt: TGTGCCAGCAGTTCCAAAAAGCGATCTGAAGCTTTCTTT; cdr3_aa: CASSSKKRSEAFF; j_call: TRBJ1-1; d_call: -; clone_size: -; v_call: TRBV6-5
cdr3_nt: TGCGCCAGCAGCGGGACTACCAATTCCTACAATGAGCAGTTCTTC; cdr3_aa: CASSGTTNSYNEQFF; j_call: TRBJ2-1; d_call: TRBD2; clone_size: once; v_call: TRBV5-1
cdr3_nt: TGTGCCAGCAGTTACTCGGGGGCCGGGAACCATTATGGCTACACCTTC; cdr3_aa: CASSYSGAGNHYGYTF; j_call: TRBJ1-2; d_call: -; clone_size: -; v_call: TRBV6-5
cdr3_nt: TGTGCCAGCAGCGGGGTATTATATGAGCAGTTCTTC; cdr3_aa: CASSGVLYEQFF; j_call: TRBJ2-1; d_call: -; clone_size: -; v_call: TRBV5-6
cdr3_nt: TGTGCCAGCAGTTTTTTACCTTCCTACGAGCAGTACTTC; cdr3_aa: CASSFLPSYEQYF; j_call: TRBJ2-7; d_call: -; clone_size: once; v_call: TRBV27
cdr3_nt: TGCGCCAGCAGTCATGGTAGCGGGGGGGCCAAAGAGCAGTTCTTC; cdr3_aa: CASSHGSGGAKEQFF; j_call: TRBJ2-1; d_call: TRBD2; clone_size: -; v_call: TRBV5-1
cdr3_nt: TGTGCCAGCAGCAGACCCGGAGGGGGTGAAAAACTGTTTTTT; cdr3_aa: CASSRPGGGEKLFF; j_call: TRBJ1-4; d_call: -; clone_size: -; v_call: TRBV7-9
cdr3_nt: TGTGCCAGCAGTTTCACAGGGTCGGGAGAGACCCAGTACTTC; cdr3_aa: CASSFTGSGETQYF; j_call: TRBJ2-5; d_call: -; clone_size: -; v_call: TRBV3-1/TRBV3-2
cdr3_nt: TGTGCCAGCAGCTCCCATAAGGCAGGTTCCTACGAGCAGTACTTC; cdr3_aa: CASSSHKAGSYEQYF; j_call: TRBJ2-7; d_call: -; clone_size: -; v_call: TRBV28
cdr3_nt: TGTGCCAGCAGTTACCAGGGGCCGGTCGGGGAGCTGTTTTTT; cdr3_aa: CASSYQGPVGELFF; j_call: TRBJ2-2; d_call: -; clone_size: -; v_call: TRBV6-5
cdr3_nt: TGTGCCAGTACCCAACGGGACAGGTATAATTCACCCCTCCACTTT; cdr3_aa: CASTQRDRYNSPLHF; j_call: TRBJ1-6; d_call: TRBD1; clone_size: -; v_call: TRBV3-1/TRBV3-2
cdr3_nt: TGCAGCGTTAGGGTTCAGGCAGGGGGGGGAGCTTTCTTT; cdr3_aa: CSVRVQAGGGAFF; j_call: TRBJ1-1; d_call: TRBD1; clone_size: once; v_call: TRBV29-1
cdr3_nt: TGTGCCAGCAGTTCCCTCCTCCGGGACAGGGGCGACTACGAGCAGTACTTC; cdr3_aa: CASSSLLRDRGDYEQYF; j_call: TRBJ2-7; d_call: TRBD1; clone_size: -; v_call: TRBV27
cdr3_nt: TGTGCCAGCAGCCCAGGGACTAGCGGGGGGGCCTCCTACAATGAGCAGTTCTTC; cdr3_aa: CASSPGTSGGASYNEQFF; j_call: TRBJ2-1; d_call: TRBD2; clone_size: -; v_call: TRBV5-4
cdr3_nt: TGTGCCAGCGGAGGGGGACCGGGCGACACTGAAGCTTTCTTT; cdr3_aa: CASGGGPGDTEAFF; j_call: TRBJ1-1; d_call: -; clone_size: -; v_call: TRBV3-1/TRBV3-2
cdr3_nt: TGTGCCAGCAGCCCGACAGGGGCCCTCTACTCTGGAAACACCATATATTTT; cdr3_aa: CASSPTGALYSGNTIYF; j_call: TRBJ1-3; d_call: TRBD1; clone_size: once; v_call: TRBV7-2
cdr3_nt: TGTGCCAGCAGACGGTGGGGGATCGGGTCCTACGAGCAGTACTTC; cdr3_aa: CASRRWGIGSYEQYF; j_call: TRBJ2-7; d_call: -; clone_size: -; v_call: TRBV11-2
cdr3_nt: TGTGCCAGCAGCACCATTGGGAGCTATGGCTACACCTTC; cdr3_aa: CASSTIGSYGYTF; j_call: TRBJ1-2; d_call: -; clone_size: once; v_call: TRBV5-6